Listed below are T cell receptor beta chains from one sample, sequenced in a study of blood T cells in healthy people across ages. TCRdb re-called the 5' RACE reads through MiXCR, storing one row per CDR3 protein. Among around 1,700,000 distinct CDR3 sequences listed, roughly 27% were seen once. Sequencing was performed on blood. The receptors stem from a woman in her 30s in good health. Both conserved end residues are part of each CDR3. A D gene is named only where the DNA matches it firmly. A row's size may be missing; if present it is once, few, many or a size class.

V,size,D,J,DNA,CDR3
TRBV27,NA,NA,TRBJ2-7,TGTGCCAGCAGTCAGTCGCCAGTCTCCTACGAGCAGTACTTC,CASSQSPVSYEQYF
TRBV11-2,few,TRBD2,TRBJ2-3,TGTGCCAGCAGCGTATCTAGCGGGAGGACCAACACAGATACGCAGTATTTT,CASSVSSGRTNTDTQYF
TRBV19,NA,TRBD2,TRBJ2-3,TGTGCCAGTAGTAAGGGACTAGCGACAGATACGCAGTATTTT,CASSKGLATDTQYF
TRBV10-1,many,NA,TRBJ2-3,TGCGCCAGCAGTGAGTGGCGGAGAAGCACAGATACGCAGTATTTT,CASSEWRRSTDTQYF
TRBV18,NA,TRBD1,TRBJ2-7,TGTGCCAGCTCACCAGTTTCCGGACAGAGGACAGGACCCCCCGAGCAGTACTTC,CASSPVSGQRTGPPEQYF
TRBV12-2,few,NA,TRBJ2-7,TGTGCAGGTCGCTTATGTGGCAGGGACCGGAGGAGCTCCTACGAGCAGTACTTC,CAGRLCGRDRRSSYEQYF
TRBV10-1,NA,NA,TRBJ2-1,TGCGCCAGCAGTGCGGACGCTCGAATCAATGAGCAGTTCTTC,CASSADARINEQFF
TRBV29-1,NA,NA,TRBJ1-1,TGCAGCGTTCGACAAGTTCTCACTGAAGCTTTCTTT,CSVRQVLTEAFF
TRBV12-3/TRBV12-4,many,NA,TRBJ1-4,TGTGCCAGCAGTTCCGCGGGGCAGGGAGGTGAAAAACTGTTTTTT,CASSSAGQGGEKLFF
TRBV12-3/TRBV12-4,many,NA,TRBJ2-4,TGTGCGATCCAGGGGACAACCAAAAACATTCAGTACTTC,CAIQGTTKNIQYF
TRBV4-1,NA,TRBD1,TRBJ2-7,TGCGCCAGCAGCCAGGGCGACAGGGGGCCCTACGAGCAGTACTTC,CASSQGDRGPYEQYF
TRBV18,once,TRBD1,TRBJ2-3,TGTGCCGGCTCACCTATCGGACAGGGGAGGACAGATACGCGGTATTTT,CAGSPIGQGRTDTRYF
TRBV7-2,few,TRBD2,TRBJ2-5,TGTGTCAGCAGCTTAGAGAGGCTAGCGGGAACGCGGGGCCAAGAGACCCAGTACTTC,CVSSLERLAGTRGQETQYF
TRBV20-1,few,NA,TRBJ1-4,TGCAGTGCTAGAGACGCATCACGGCGCCGAGAGGAAAAACTGTTTTTT,CSARDASRRREEKLFF
TRBV6-1,NA,TRBD1,TRBJ2-7,TGTGCCAGCGGTCGGGACAGATACTACGAGCAGTACTTC,CASGRDRYYEQYF
TRBV7-6,NA,NA,TRBJ2-5,TGTGCCAGCAGCTTAGAAGGCTCTGGGAAGACCCAGTACTTC,CASSLEGSGKTQYF
TRBV29-1,few,NA,TRBJ2-3,TGCAGCGTTGAAGATCGACTTTCAGATACGCAGTATTTT,CSVEDRLSDTQYF
TRBV12-3/TRBV12-4,NA,TRBD2,TRBJ2-1,TGTGCCAGCAGTTTAGCCCGGACTAGCGGGAGCGGGGCCAATGAGCAGTTCTTC,CASSLARTSGSGANEQFF
TRBV4-2,few,NA,TRBJ1-1,TGTGCCAGCAGCCAAGTGGGGCCCGTTTACACTGAAGCTTTCTTT,CASSQVGPVYTEAFF
TRBV20-1,NA,TRBD2,TRBJ2-2,TGCAGTGCTAGCCCTAGCGGGAGAAAGGACACCGGGGAGCTGTTTTTT,CSASPSGRKDTGELFF
TRBV6-2/TRBV6-3,NA,TRBD2,TRBJ2-1,TGTGCCAGCAGTTACTCGAGCGGGAGTGAAAATGAGCAGTTCTTC,CASSYSSGSENEQFF
TRBV7-9,many,TRBD1,TRBJ2-5,TGTGCCAGCAGCTCCGAGACAGGGTTGGGCCAGTACTTC,CASSSETGLGQYF
TRBV12-3/TRBV12-4,NA,NA,TRBJ2-1,TGTGCCAGCCGTAGGGGGGTTGGGGATGAGCAGTTCTTC,CASRRGVGDEQFF
TRBV4-2,few,NA,TRBJ1-2,TGTGCCAGCAGCCAAGATGCCCCAGCCTTTAACTATGGCTACACCTTC,CASSQDAPAFNYGYTF
TRBV7-9,NA,TRBD1,TRBJ2-7,TGTGCCAGCAGCTCCACACGAGGCGGGACAGGAACCTACGAGCAGTACTTC,CASSSTRGGTGTYEQYF
TRBV9,few,TRBD1,TRBJ2-4,TGTGCCAGCAGCGTAGCGTGGCAGGGGGCAGCCAAAAACATTCAGTACTTC,CASSVAWQGAAKNIQYF
TRBV7-9,few,NA,TRBJ2-2,TGTGCCAGCAGCCCCCCGGGACTCCAGAACACCGGGGAGCTGTTTTTT,CASSPPGLQNTGELFF
TRBV7-2,few,TRBD2,TRBJ2-5,TGTGCCAGCAGCACCGGACTAGCGGGAGGGCCCCAAGAGACCCAGTACTTC,CASSTGLAGGPQETQYF
TRBV20-1,few,NA,TRBJ2-7,TGCAGTGCTAGAGAACCACAGAACCCCACTTCCTACGAGCAGTACTTC,CSAREPQNPTSYEQYF
TRBV21-1,NA,NA,TRBJ2-1,TGTGCCAGCAGCTACCCTTGGGTCAGGGACTTCTCCTACAATGAGCAGTTCTTC,CASSYPWVRDFSYNEQFF
TRBV29-1,few,TRBD1,TRBJ1-1,TGCAGCGTTGAAGGGACAGGGGACATAGCTTTCTTT,CSVEGTGDIAFF
TRBV7-3,NA,TRBD1,TRBJ2-1,TGTGCCAGCAGCCCATACGAGACAGGGGTCAATGAGCAGTTCTTC,CASSPYETGVNEQFF
TRBV6-1,NA,NA,TRBJ2-7,TGTGCCAGCAGTGAAGCAGGGGCAGGGTTCCCCTACGAGCAGTACTTC,CASSEAGAGFPYEQYF
TRBV7-9,NA,NA,TRBJ2-1,TGTGCCAGCAACTCCAACTTAAACAATGAGCAGTTCTTC,CASNSNLNNEQFF
TRBV20-1,few,NA,TRBJ2-7,TGCAGTGCTAGGGTCGCGGGCAGAGGGTTCAACGAGCAGTACTTC,CSARVAGRGFNEQYF
TRBV30,NA,NA,TRBJ2-7,TGTGCCTGGTCCCCGCTCCTAAGCTCCTACGAGCAGTACTTC,CAWSPLLSSYEQYF
TRBV12-3/TRBV12-4,few,NA,TRBJ2-7,TGTGCCAGCAGCACCCCGTTCACCTACGAGCAGTACTTC,CASSTPFTYEQYF
TRBV12-3/TRBV12-4,few,NA,TRBJ1-2,TGTGCCAGCAGTCCCTCAGGGGCCCACTATGGCTACACCTTC,CASSPSGAHYGYTF
TRBV12-3/TRBV12-4,NA,TRBD1,TRBJ2-6,TGTGCCAGCAGCTCCGGGACAGGTACTGGGGCCAACGTCCTGACTTTC,CASSSGTGTGANVLTF
TRBV30,NA,TRBD1,TRBJ1-2,TGTGCCTGGAGTGTAGGACAGGGGGGCTACACCTTC,CAWSVGQGGYTF
TRBV28,few,NA,TRBJ2-1,TGTGCCAGCAATGCCCGGTACTCCCGGGAGCAGTTCTTC,CASNARYSREQFF
TRBV12-3/TRBV12-4,many,NA,TRBJ1-5,TGTGCCAGCGCCCAGGATAGCAATCAGCCCCAGCATTTT,CASAQDSNQPQHF
TRBV10-3,NA,TRBD1,TRBJ1-1,TGTGCCGCCAGGGGGACAGGGGAAACCATGAACACTGAAGCTTTCTTT,CAARGTGETMNTEAFF
TRBV28,many,NA,TRBJ2-7,TGTGCCAGCAGACTCCCGGGACAAAGCTACGAGCAGTACTTC,CASRLPGQSYEQYF
TRBV6-5,few,NA,TRBJ1-6,TGTGCCAGCAGTTACAAGGGCGGGGCTGCTTCACCCCTCCACTTT,CASSYKGGAASPLHF
TRBV6-5,many,TRBD1,TRBJ1-5,TGTGCCACCAGCAGGACAGGGACGAATCAGCCCCAGCATTTT,CATSRTGTNQPQHF
TRBV19,NA,NA,TRBJ2-6,TGTGCCAGTAGTATTAGATACTCTGGGGCCAACGTCCTGACTTTC,CASSIRYSGANVLTF
TRBV29-1,few,TRBD2,TRBJ2-5,TGCAGCGTTGAAGGAGCGGGGGGGCCGGGGGAGACCCAGTACTTC,CSVEGAGGPGETQYF
TRBV2,NA,TRBD1,TRBJ1-2,TGTGCCAGCAACCCTAGGACAGGGGAACATGGCTACACCTTC,CASNPRTGEHGYTF
TRBV28,few,TRBD1,TRBJ2-3,TGTGCCAGCACCCAGCCGGGACAGTTAGATACGCAGTATTTT,CASTQPGQLDTQYF